A single T cell receptor beta chain is shown here with its context. This sample stems from a study of T cell clones after liver transplantation. The germline gives CDR1 SGHDT, CDR2 YYEEEE. This CDR3 comprises 13 residues. V was clipped by 0 bases and J by 6 bases, with 10 bases between them. Measured with immunoSEQ multiplex PCR; TCRdb has only the in-frame clones, and not every one. The table records tens of thousands of clones, roughly 80% of them present only once. Source: CD4+ T cells from blood, taken 12 months after liver transplant. V and J are TRBV5-6 and TRBJ2-7; D gene ambiguous. The TCR was taken from a human patient who received a liver transplant. Some T cells may be graft donor cells. The CDR3 sequence is CASSLVVYGEQYF. For the CDR3, the DNA is TGTGCCAGCAGCTTGGTAGTGTATGGCGAGCAGTACTTC.